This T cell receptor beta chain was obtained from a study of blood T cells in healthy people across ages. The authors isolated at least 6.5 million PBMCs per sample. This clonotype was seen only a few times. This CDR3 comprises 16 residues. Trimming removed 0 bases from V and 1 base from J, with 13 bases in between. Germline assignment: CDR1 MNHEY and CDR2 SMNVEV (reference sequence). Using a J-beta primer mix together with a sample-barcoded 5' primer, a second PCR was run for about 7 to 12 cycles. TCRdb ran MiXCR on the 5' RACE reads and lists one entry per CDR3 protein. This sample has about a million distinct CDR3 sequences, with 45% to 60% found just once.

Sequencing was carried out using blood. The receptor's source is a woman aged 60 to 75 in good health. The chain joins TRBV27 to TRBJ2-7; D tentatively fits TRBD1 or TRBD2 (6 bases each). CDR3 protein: CASSLSRGALSYEQYF. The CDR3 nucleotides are TGTGCCAGCAGTTTATCGAGGGGGGCGCTATCCTACGAGCAGTACTTC.